Shown below are 30 T cell receptor beta chains from a single sample sequenced in a study of T cells in Graves' hyperthyroidism and ophthalmopathy. Using RNA transcripts as the source, TCR beta CDR3 regions were amplified. HTBI primers were the set used in a first-round RT-PCR of the TCR CDR3. Via MiXCR, TCRdb re-called the multiplex PCR reads, giving one row per CDR3 protein. The sample has about 550,000 distinct CDR3 sequences; around 21% are singletons. What was sequenced was blood. Receptor source: a man aged 18 to 29 with Graves' hyperthyroidism.

This clonotype was recorded at least ten times. V gene TRBV6-2 or TRBV6-3 combines with J gene TRBJ1-5, with D possibly TRBD1 on 6 matching bases. Trimming took 0 bases from V and 0 from J, leaving 15 bases between them. The length of the CDR3 is 18 residues. The germline CDR1 and CDR2 sequences are MNHEY and SVGEGT. The CDR3 here is CASSYSVDRFFSNQPQHF. Here the CDR3 DNA reads TGTGCCAGCAGTTACTCGGTGGACAGATTCTTTAGCAATCAGCCCCAGCATTTT.

This clonotype came up once. The V call is TRBV28, the J call TRBJ2-7, with TRBD2 matching over 8 bases. CDR3 length: 15 residues. Per germline, CDR1 MDHEN and CDR2 SYDVKM. Trimming at V came to 4 bases and at J to 4 bases, leaving 9 bases not matched to a gene. The CDR3 loop reads CASSSLAAYLYEQYF. CDR3 sequence (DNA): TGTGCCAGCAGTTCACTAGCGGCCTACCTTTACGAGCAGTACTTC.

At least ten counts were recorded for this clonotype. This chain's CDR3 is CASSKGGGRQPQHF. As DNA, the CDR3 is TGTGCCAGCAGTAAGGGGGGGGGGCGGCAGCCCCAGCATTTT. V gene TRBV12-3 or TRBV12-4 combines with J gene TRBJ1-5; D possibly corresponds to TRBD1 (6 bases). V was cut by 5 bases and J by 7 bases, with 15 bases left in between. The CDR3 has 14 residues.

This chain uses TRBV12-3 or TRBV12-4 with TRBJ1-5; D gene uncertain. CDR3 length equals 12 residues. V dropped 3 bases and J dropped 9 bases, with 9 bases sitting between them. The CDR3 protein is CASSLGVGPQHF. The CDR3 region has the DNA TGTGCCAGCAGTTTGGGCGTCGGGCCCCAGCATTTT.

This clonotype was counted a few times. CDR3 bases: TGTGCCAGCAGTCAACAGGGCCTCTCTGGAAACACCATATATTTT. Amino acid sequence: CASSQQGLSGNTIYF. J is TRBJ1-3 and V is TRBV12-3 or TRBV12-4; D perhaps matches TRBD1 (6 bases). This CDR3 has 15 amino acids. The germline V and J ends were trimmed by 5 bases and 0 bases, with 11 bases remaining between them.

The rearrangement joins TRBV28 to TRBJ2-5; TRBD1 aligns across 9 bases. Germline lookup yields CDR1 MDHEN and CDR2 SYDVKM. After removal of 5 bases from V and 4 bases from J, the junction contained 17 bases not matched to a gene. This CDR3 comprises 18 residues. CDR3 coding DNA: TGTGCCAGCAGTGATCCATACTGGGACAGGGAGGTAGCAGAGACCCAGTACTTC. Its protein is CASSDPYWDREVAETQYF.

This clonotype was detected ten times or more. The gene calls are TRBV12-3 or TRBV12-4 and TRBJ1-5; perhaps TRBD1 as D (5 bases). This CDR3 comprises 13 residues. V was clipped by 10 bases and J by 3 bases, with 13 bases between them. The CDR3, as DNA: TGTGCCACCACGTGGGGGGACAATCAGCCCCAGCATTTT. Translation gives CATTWGDNQPQHF.

J is TRBJ2-7 and V is TRBV9, with D possibly TRBD2 on 5 matching bases. The V gene's germline CDR1 is SGDLS and CDR2 YYNGEE. The CDR3 covers 14 residues. V was clipped by 2 bases and J by 3 bases, with 12 bases between them. This chain's CDR3 is CASSVGLSHYEQYF. CDR3 DNA: TGTGCCAGCAGCGTTGGACTGTCACACTACGAGCAGTACTTC.

This clonotype was observed many times. This chain joins TRBV11-2 and TRBJ1-5; 9 bases map to TRBD1. The V gene's germline CDR1 is SGHAT and CDR2 FQNNGV. J was trimmed by 6 bases and V by 4 bases; bases with no gene match: 7. This CDR3 contains 15 residues. The CDR3 DNA reads TGTGCCAGCAGCTCCACAGGGGGCGAAGGTCAGCCCCAGCATTTT. This codes for CASSSTGGEGQPQHF.

Comments on this clonotype: It may be a read error: a sequence one base away is much more abundant. This chain's CDR3 is CASWTGGFQPQHF. The CDR3 DNA reads TGCGCCAGTTGGACAGGGGGCTTTCAGCCCCAGCATTTT. The rearrangement joins TRBV10-1 to TRBJ1-5; 11 nucleotides agree with TRBD1. The V segment lost 9 bases and the J segment 6 bases; nucleotides outside the gene matches: 4. Germline V gene sequence: CDR1 WNHNN, CDR2 SYGVQD (reference sequence). There are 13 residues in the CDR3.

In its sample, this clonotype was seen a few times. The chain is built from TRBV12-3 or TRBV12-4 and TRBJ1-5; D gene ambiguous. There are 14 residues in the CDR3. V was trimmed by 5 bases and J by 6 bases, leaving 14 bases between them. CDR3 nucleotides: TGTGCCAGCAGTCCCCGGCGGGTTTTTCAGCCCCAGCATTTT. Amino acid sequence: CASSPRRVFQPQHF.

V and J are TRBV5-1 and TRBJ1-1, with D unresolved. Between the trimmed V and J ends, which lost 5 bases and 3 bases, there was a span of 14 bases. CDR3 length: 14 amino acids. Germline CDR1 is SGHRS and CDR2 is YFSETQ. Here the CDR3 DNA reads TGCGCCAGCAGGCCATTCTCGAGGGACACTGAAGCTTTCTTT. This gives the protein CASRPFSRDTEAFF.

This clonotype was recorded many times. The chain couples TRBV5-1 to TRBJ2-7, with TRBD2 matching over 12 bases. V dropped 2 bases and J dropped 3; count of bases not matched to a gene: 15. The germline V gene has CDR1 SGHRS and CDR2 YFSETQ. CDR3 size: 19 residues. The CDR3 DNA is TGCGCCAGCAGCTTTCGGGTTCTAGCGGGGGGGCCTTCCGACTACGAGCAGTACTTC. Translation gives CASSFRVLAGGPSDYEQYF.

This clonotype was seen only a few times. The rearrangement links TRBV4-1 to TRBJ1-1; D is perhaps TRBD1 (5 bases). Germline CDR1 reads MGHRA; CDR2 reads YSYEKL. The CDR3 is 14 residues long. The V gene lost 4 bases and the J gene lost 2 bases, with 11 bases spanning the gap. The CDR3 loop reads CASSRWTTNTEAFF. CDR3 nucleotides: TGCGCCAGCAGCCGGTGGACAACTAACACTGAAGCTTTCTTT.

The rearrangement joins TRBV2 to TRBJ1-2; a weak D match, TRBD1 (6 bases). The V end lost 7 bases, the J end lost 4 bases, and 16 bases lay between the germline ends. CDR1 and CDR2 (germline): SNHLY, FYNNEI. This CDR3 is built from 14 residues. The CDR3 is CASTTGLLGYGYTF. In DNA, the CDR3 is TGTGCCAGCACCACAGGGTTGTTGGGCTATGGCTACACCTTC.

A few counts support this clonotype. The chain uses TRBV12-3 or TRBV12-4 and TRBJ1-1, with D uncertain. This CDR3 is 15 amino acids long. Between the trimmed V and J ends, which lost 8 bases and 1 base, there was a span of 17 bases. Written as DNA, the CDR3 is TGTGCCAGCCTGTATTCAGGACTGGAGAACACTGAAGCTTTCTTT. This sequence encodes CASLYSGLENTEAFF.

The chain couples TRBV27 to TRBJ1-2, with 7 bases matching TRBD1. CDR1 and CDR2 from the germline V gene are MNHEY and SMNVEV (reference sequence). The CDR3 runs 14 residues. J lost 3 bases, V lost 2 bases, and 3 bases had no gene match. This CDR3 is CASSLAGGHYGYTF. The CDR3 bases are TGTGCCAGCAGTTTAGCAGGGGGACACTATGGCTACACCTTC.

In this sample, this clonotype turned up once. For the CDR3, the DNA is TGTGCCAGCAGCTCGCGTGAGGCTACGCAGTATTTT. Its protein product is CASSSREATQYF. The rearrangement joins TRBV13 to TRBJ2-3, with D uncertain. Germline V gene sequence: CDR1 PRHDT, CDR2 FYEKMQ (reference sequence). Trimming left V 4 bases short and J 8 bases short, with 10 bases between. CDR3 length equals 12 residues.

This clonotype has more than one count but fewer than ten. The V call is TRBV6-2 or TRBV6-3, the J call TRBJ1-5, with D perhaps matching TRBD1 (6 bases). Gene TRBJ2-3 matches the end of the DNA better, so the J call may be wrong. Germline CDR1 MNHEY, CDR2 SVGEGT. CDR3 length: 19 amino acids. CDR3 coding DNA: TGTGCCAGCAGTCACGGGGCGACAGGAGCTCCAAGGCGAAATCAGCCCCAGTATTTT. Translating it yields CASSHGATGAPRRNQPQYF.

The rearrangement links TRBV10-3 to TRBJ1-1; D is unclear. The CDR3 contains 15 residues. Trimming shortened V by 0 bases and J by 1 base, and 9 bases separated the two germline ends. Germline CDR1 is ENHRY and CDR2 is SYGVKD. DNA for the CDR3: TGTGCCATCAGTGAGTCCCCCCCAGGGAACACTGAAGCTTTCTTT. The encoded protein is CAISESPPGNTEAFF.

This clonotype was observed many times. The chain links TRBV19 to TRBJ1-1; 8 nucleotides line up with TRBD1. The V segment lost 10 bases and the J segment 3 bases; nucleotides outside the gene matches: 13. CDR3 length equals 15 residues. Germline CDR1 and CDR2: LNHDA and SQIVND (reference sequence). The DNA of the CDR3 is TGTGCCACTTCCTTACTAGGACAGGGTGACACTGAAGCTTTCTTT. Translated, it gives CATSLLGQGDTEAFF.

The chain recombines TRBV5-1 with TRBJ2-7, with D unclear. The V end was cut by 1 base, the J end by 0 bases, with 11 bases between. The CDR3 extends over 15 amino acids. Germline V gene data show CDR1 as SGHRS and CDR2 as YFSETQ. CDR3 region: CASSLSPGPSYEQYF. The CDR3 DNA sequence: TGCGCCAGCAGCTTGAGTCCAGGACCCTCCTACGAGCAGTACTTC.

This clonotype was detected a few times. The CDR3 DNA follows: TGTGCCAGCAGCTCCAGCAGAATGAACACTGAAGCTTTCTTT. Residues: CASSSSRMNTEAFF. The chain is built from TRBV9 and TRBJ1-1; no reliable D call. V was pared by 4 bases and J by 0 bases, with 10 bases between. This CDR3 region has 14 residues. Germline V CDR1 and CDR2: SGDLS, YYNGEE.

This clonotype has at least ten counts. The CDR3: CATSRADGVGEQYF. The CDR3 DNA sequence: TGTGCCACCAGCAGAGCAGACGGGGTTGGAGAGCAGTACTTC. The chain combines TRBV15 with TRBJ2-7, with a possible D match to TRBD2 (5 bases). The ends were cut back, 1 base at V and 7 bases at J, with 14 bases in the middle. This CDR3 spans 14 amino acids. Looked up from germline, CDR1 is LNHNV and CDR2 is YYDKDF (reference sequence).

This clonotype has a handful of counts. The J gene is TRBJ1-2, the V gene TRBV9; the D is unclear. This CDR3 is 14 amino acids long. From germline, CDR1 is SGDLS and CDR2 YYNGEE. V was trimmed by 4 bases and J by 4 bases, leaving 14 bases between them. The DNA for the CDR3 is TGTGCCAGCAGCCTCCGACCCGGGAGCTATGGCTACACCTTC. Translated, it gives CASSLRPGSYGYTF.

This chain uses TRBV12-3 or TRBV12-4 with TRBJ2-1, with 11 bases fitting TRBD2. This CDR3 contains 16 residues. V was pared by 5 bases and J by 4 bases, with 7 bases of the junction left unmatched. The CDR3 DNA follows: TGTGCCAGCAGTCCCCCCACTAGCGGGAGTTACAATGAGCAGTTCTTC. This encodes CASSPPTSGSYNEQFF.

V gene TRBV6-2 or TRBV6-3 combines with J gene TRBJ2-5, with a possible D match to TRBD1 (6 bases). V was clipped by 10 bases and J by 1 base, with 13 bases between them. CDR3 size: 13 residues. Germline V CDR1 and CDR2: MNHEY, SVGEGT. CDR3 amino acids: CAITLDSQETQYF. The CDR3 DNA reads TGTGCCATTACCCTGGACAGCCAAGAGACCCAGTACTTC.

This clonotype was observed at least ten times. The chain links TRBV6-1 to TRBJ2-7; no firm D call. V was clipped by 6 bases and J by 5 bases, with 14 bases between them. The CDR3 spans 13 residues. Germline lookup yields CDR1 MNHNS and CDR2 SASEGT. The CDR3 nucleotides read TGTGCCAGCAGCGAGACCGTGAGAGACGAGCAGTACTTC. This sequence encodes CASSETVRDEQYF.

This clonotype was seen at least ten times. In DNA form, the CDR3 reads TGTGCCAGCAGTTTCCCGGGACCCATTACTGAAGCTTTCTTT. Residues: CASSFPGPITEAFF. This chain uses TRBV28 with TRBJ1-1; D might be TRBD1 (5 bases). CDR3 length: 14 residues. Trimming pared 3 bases from V and 5 bases from J, leaving 13 bases between. The germline V gene encodes CDR1 MDHEN and CDR2 SYDVKM.

This clonotype was detected ten times or more. V usage is TRBV6-5 and J usage is TRBJ1-1; 7 bases line up with TRBD1. The junction had 6 bases not matched to a gene; V was cut back by 4 bases and J by 7 bases. The CDR3 has 13 residues. The germline V gene encodes CDR1 MNHEY and CDR2 SVGAGI. CDR3 nucleotides: TGTGCCAGCAGTTCCCCTAGGGACAGTGAAGCTTTCTTT. Its protein product is CASSSPRDSEAFF.